The source of this TCR beta chain is a study of T cell repertoires in cytomegalovirus infection. Overall study context: Indicated by public TCR beta signatures were CMV infection and matching HLA type.

Note on this clonotype: The antigen remains undetermined.

The study, taken as a whole, reports: Using cumulative public TCR beta family frequency, the authors identified those who carried CMV together with the relevant HLA. CMV-specific TCR beta clonotypes restricted by HLA-C dominated the ex vivo response.

TCRdb reprocessed the reads with MiXCR, giving one entry per CDR3 protein. Of approximately 110,000 distinct CDR3 sequences in the sample, around 9.1% are singletons; the top ten hold roughly 29%. The CDR3 contains 16 residues. Germline V gene lookup returns CDR1 MNHNS and CDR2 SASEGT. Trimming took 0 bases from V and 0 from J, leaving 8 bases between them. Sequenced sample: PBMCs, sequenced either directly or after in vitro stimulation (not recorded which). The TCR originated in a human donor in good health (CMV status not recorded). Some clones in this sample may be carry-over from other donors' samples. This chain links TRBV6-1 with TRBJ1-4; D may be TRBD1 (5 bases). CDR3 DNA sequence: TGTGCCAGCAGTGAAGCAGGGGTCACAACTAATGAAAAACTGTTTTTT. Protein: CASSEAGVTTNEKLFF.